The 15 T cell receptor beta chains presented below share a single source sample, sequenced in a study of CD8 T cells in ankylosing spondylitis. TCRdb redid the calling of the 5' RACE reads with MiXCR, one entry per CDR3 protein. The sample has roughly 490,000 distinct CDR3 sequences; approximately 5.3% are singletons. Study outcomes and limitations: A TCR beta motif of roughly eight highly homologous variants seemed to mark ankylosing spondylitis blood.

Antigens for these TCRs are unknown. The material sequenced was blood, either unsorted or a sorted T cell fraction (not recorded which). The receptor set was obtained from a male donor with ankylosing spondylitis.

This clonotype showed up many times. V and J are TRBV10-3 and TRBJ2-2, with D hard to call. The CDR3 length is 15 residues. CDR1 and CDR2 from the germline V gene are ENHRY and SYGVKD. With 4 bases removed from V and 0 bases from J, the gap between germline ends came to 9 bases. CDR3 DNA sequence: TGTGCCATCAGTGGTTACAGAACGAACACCGGGGAGCTGTTTTTT. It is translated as CAISGYRTNTGELFF.

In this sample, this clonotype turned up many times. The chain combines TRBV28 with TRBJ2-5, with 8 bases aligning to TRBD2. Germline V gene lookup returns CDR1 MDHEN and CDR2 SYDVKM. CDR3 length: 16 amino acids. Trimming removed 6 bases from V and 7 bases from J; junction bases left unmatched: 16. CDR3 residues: CASRSSPGTSLRTQYF. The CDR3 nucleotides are TGTGCCAGCAGATCCTCCCCCGGGACTAGTCTCCGGACCCAGTACTTC.

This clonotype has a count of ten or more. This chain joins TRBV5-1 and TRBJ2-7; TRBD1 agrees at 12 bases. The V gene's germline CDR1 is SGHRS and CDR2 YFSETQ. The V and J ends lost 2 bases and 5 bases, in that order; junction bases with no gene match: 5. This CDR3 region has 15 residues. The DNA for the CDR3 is TGCGCCAGCAGCTTCGGGACAGGGGGCATCAACGAGCAGTACTTC. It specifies CASSFGTGGINEQYF.

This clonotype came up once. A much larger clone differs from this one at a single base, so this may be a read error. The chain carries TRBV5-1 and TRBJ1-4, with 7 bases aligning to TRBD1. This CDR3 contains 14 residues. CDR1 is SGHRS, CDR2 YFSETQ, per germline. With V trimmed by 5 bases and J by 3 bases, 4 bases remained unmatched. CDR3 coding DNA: TGCGCCAGCAGATCGGACAGGCCTAATGAAAAACTGTTTTTT. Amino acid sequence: CASRSDRPNEKLFF.

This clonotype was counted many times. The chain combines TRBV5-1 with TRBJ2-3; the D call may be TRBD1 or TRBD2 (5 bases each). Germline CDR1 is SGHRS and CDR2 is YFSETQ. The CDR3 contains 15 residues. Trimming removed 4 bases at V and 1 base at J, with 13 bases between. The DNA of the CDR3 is TGCGCCAGCAGCACGGGACCGAAAGGCACAGATACGCAGTATTTT. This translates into CASSTGPKGTDTQYF.

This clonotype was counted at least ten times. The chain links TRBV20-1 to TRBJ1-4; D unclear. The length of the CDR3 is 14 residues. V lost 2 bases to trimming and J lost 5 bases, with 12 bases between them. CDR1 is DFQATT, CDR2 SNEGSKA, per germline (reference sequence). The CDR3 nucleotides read TGCAGTGCTAGACCCGGGGATGTAAATGAAAAACTGTTTTTT. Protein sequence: CSARPGDVNEKLFF.

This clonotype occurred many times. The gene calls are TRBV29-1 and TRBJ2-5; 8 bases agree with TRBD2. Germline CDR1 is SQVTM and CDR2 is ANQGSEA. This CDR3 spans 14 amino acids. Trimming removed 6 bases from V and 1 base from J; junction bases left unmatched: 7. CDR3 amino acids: CSVGSGASQETQYF. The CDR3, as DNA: TGCAGCGTGGGTAGCGGGGCCTCCCAAGAGACCCAGTACTTC.

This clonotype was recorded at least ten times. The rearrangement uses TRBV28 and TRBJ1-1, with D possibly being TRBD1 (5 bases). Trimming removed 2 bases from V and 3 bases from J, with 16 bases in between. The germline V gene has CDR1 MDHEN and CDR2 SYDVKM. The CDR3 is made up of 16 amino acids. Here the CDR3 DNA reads TGTGCCAGCAGTTTAAGTCCGGGCGGAGGGGACACTGAAGCTTTCTTT. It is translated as CASSLSPGGGDTEAFF.

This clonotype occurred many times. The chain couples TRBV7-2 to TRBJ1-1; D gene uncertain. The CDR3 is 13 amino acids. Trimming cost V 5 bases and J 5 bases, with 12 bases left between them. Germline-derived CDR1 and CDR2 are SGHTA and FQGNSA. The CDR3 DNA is TGTGCCAGCAGCCGTGGTACGGAAACTGAAGCTTTCTTT. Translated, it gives CASSRGTETEAFF.

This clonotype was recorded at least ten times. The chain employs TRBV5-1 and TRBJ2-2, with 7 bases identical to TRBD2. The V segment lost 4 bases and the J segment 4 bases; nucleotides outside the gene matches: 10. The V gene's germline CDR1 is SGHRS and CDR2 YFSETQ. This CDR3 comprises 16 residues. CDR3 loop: CASSRNRGGSTGELFF. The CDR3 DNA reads TGCGCCAGCAGCCGAAACCGGGGAGGGAGCACCGGGGAGCTGTTTTTT.

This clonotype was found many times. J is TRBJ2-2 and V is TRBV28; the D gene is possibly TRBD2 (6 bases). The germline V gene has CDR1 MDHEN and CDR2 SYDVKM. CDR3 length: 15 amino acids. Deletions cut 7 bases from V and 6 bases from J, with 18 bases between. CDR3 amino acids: CASIIGAGGSGELFF. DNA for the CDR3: TGTGCCAGCATTATCGGGGCCGGGGGTTCCGGGGAGCTGTTTTTT.

This chain's CDR3 is CASTSGSGQETQYF. In nucleotides, the CDR3 is TGTGCCAGCACTTCGGGGAGTGGTCAAGAGACCCAGTACTTC. This chain links TRBV2 with TRBJ2-5; a weak D match, TRBD2 (5 bases). This CDR3 spans 14 amino acids. V was pared by 7 bases and J by 2 bases, with 14 bases between. Germline V gives CDR1 SNHLY, CDR2 FYNNEI. Full variable domain (missing parts from reference TRBV2 and TRBJ2-5): EPEVTQTPSHQVTQMGQEVILRCVPISNHLYFYWYRQILGQKVEFLVSFYNNEISEKSEIFDDQFSVERPDGSNFTLKIRSTKLEDSAMYFCASTSGSGQETQYFGPGTRLLVL.

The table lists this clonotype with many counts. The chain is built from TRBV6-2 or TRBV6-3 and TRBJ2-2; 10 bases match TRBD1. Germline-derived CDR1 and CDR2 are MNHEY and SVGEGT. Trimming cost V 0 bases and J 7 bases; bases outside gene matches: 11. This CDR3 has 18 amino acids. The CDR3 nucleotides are TGTGCCAGCAGTTACTCGCCACCCGGGACAGGGGTCTACGGGGAGCTGTTTTTT. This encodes CASSYSPPGTGVYGELFF.

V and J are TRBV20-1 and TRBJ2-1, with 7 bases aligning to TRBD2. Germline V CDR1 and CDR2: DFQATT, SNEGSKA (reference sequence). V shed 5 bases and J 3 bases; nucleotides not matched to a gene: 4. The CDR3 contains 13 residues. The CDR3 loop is CSAGGRVYNEQFF. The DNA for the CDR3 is TGCAGTGCTGGCGGGAGAGTCTACAATGAGCAGTTCTTC.

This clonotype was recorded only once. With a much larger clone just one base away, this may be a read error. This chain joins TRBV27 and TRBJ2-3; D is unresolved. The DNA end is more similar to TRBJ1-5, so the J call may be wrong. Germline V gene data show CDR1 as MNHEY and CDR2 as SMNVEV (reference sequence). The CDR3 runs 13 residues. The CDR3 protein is CASRGRVPDTQHF. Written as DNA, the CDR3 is TGTGCCAGCAGAGGGAGGGTCCCAGATACGCAGCATTTT.